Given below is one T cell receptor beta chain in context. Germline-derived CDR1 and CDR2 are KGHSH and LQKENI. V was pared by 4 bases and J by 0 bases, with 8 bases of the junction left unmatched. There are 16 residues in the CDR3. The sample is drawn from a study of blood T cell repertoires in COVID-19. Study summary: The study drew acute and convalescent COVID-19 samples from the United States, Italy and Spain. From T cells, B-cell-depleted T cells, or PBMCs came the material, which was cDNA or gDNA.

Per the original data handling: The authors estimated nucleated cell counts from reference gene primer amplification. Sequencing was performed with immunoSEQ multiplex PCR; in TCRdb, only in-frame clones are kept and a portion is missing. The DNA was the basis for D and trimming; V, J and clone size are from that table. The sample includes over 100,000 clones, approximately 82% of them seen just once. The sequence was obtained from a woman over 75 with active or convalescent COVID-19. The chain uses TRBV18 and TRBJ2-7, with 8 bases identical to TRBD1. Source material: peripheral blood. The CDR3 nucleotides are TGTGCCAGCTCACGACGAGGACAGGGTAACTCCTACGAGCAGTACTTC. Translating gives CASSRRGQGNSYEQYF.